Listed below are T cell receptor beta chains from one sample, sequenced in a study of T cells after yellow fever vaccination. TCRdb used MiXCR to reprocess the 5' RACE reads, holding one entry per CDR3 protein. The sample holds about 340,000 distinct CDR3 sequences, roughly 9.4% seen once. Sample: PBMCs, taken on the day of the first yellow fever vaccination. All receptors come from a man younger than 30 who received the YFV17D yellow fever vaccine. The CDR3 runs from the conserved cysteine through the conserved F or W. D genes are given only for firm matches. Size is omitted from some rows. Given values are once, few, many or a class for expanded clones.

clone_size j_call d_call v_call cdr3_nt cdr3_aa
few TRBJ2-3 TRBD2 TRBV9 TGTGCCAGCAGCGCCAAGACTAGCGGGGGCACAGATACGCAGTATTTT CASSAKTSGGTDTQYF
few TRBJ1-5 NA TRBV28 TGTGCCAGCATCATAAGTGGGGATCAGCCCCAGCATTTT CASIISGDQPQHF
few TRBJ2-2 NA TRBV7-8 TGTGCCAGCAGCCCACAGCTACTAACCGGGGAGCTGTTTTTT CASSPQLLTGELFF
NA TRBJ1-2 NA TRBV4-3 TGCGCCAGCAGCCAAGACCCCTCAGGGAGTAACTATGGCTACACCTTC CASSQDPSGSNYGYTF
NA TRBJ1-5 NA TRBV16 TGTGCCAGCAGCCAATTTTTTGGAGGCAATCAGCCCCAGCATTTT CASSQFFGGNQPQHF
few TRBJ1-6 NA TRBV19 TGTGCCAGTAGTATAACCCTCTCTAATTCACCCCTCCACTTT CASSITLSNSPLHF
few TRBJ1-6 TRBD1 TRBV6-1 TGTGCCAGCAGTCCCCGGGACAGCTCTAGCTCCTATAATTCACCCCTCCACTTT CASSPRDSSSSYNSPLHF
NA TRBJ1-2 TRBD1 TRBV20-1 TGCAGTGCTACCACCGGGACAGGGAATGGCTACACCTTC CSATTGTGNGYTF
few TRBJ2-5 NA TRBV4-2 TGTGCCAGCAGCCAAGATCGTTCTTTAGGAATTCAAGAGACCCAGTACTTC CASSQDRSLGIQETQYF
few TRBJ2-1 NA TRBV19 TGTGCCAGTAGTCCGGGGGGCGGCCTCAATGAGCAGTTCTTC CASSPGGGLNEQFF
few TRBJ2-7 NA TRBV12-3/TRBV12-4 TGTGCCAGCAGTTTAGCCCTAAGGCGTCACGAGCAGTACTTC CASSLALRRHEQYF
NA TRBJ1-5 NA TRBV29-1 TGCAGCGTTGACGGATGTTATAGCAATCAGCCCCAGCATTTT CSVDGCYSNQPQHF
few TRBJ1-1 NA TRBV29-1 TGCAGCGTTGAGGAGGTCCTGCGCCCTGAAGCTTTCTTT CSVEEVLRPEAFF
few TRBJ2-1 TRBD1 TRBV20-1 TGCAGTGCTCCCAAAACAGGGGGCGCAAGGAATGAGCAGTTCTTC CSAPKTGGARNEQFF
NA TRBJ1-6 TRBD1 TRBV12-3/TRBV12-4 TGTGCCAGCAGTCGCGGGGGACAGGGGCTCGGGGGGTCACCCCTCCACTTT CASSRGGQGLGGSPLHF
NA TRBJ2-2 TRBD1 TRBV4-3 TGCGCCAGCAGCCCGAAGATAGGGGGCAACACCGGGGAGCTGTTTTTT CASSPKIGGNTGELFF
NA TRBJ2-1 NA TRBV7-2 TGTGCCAGCAGCTTGGTGAAAGGGGGGGCCTACAATGAGCAGTTCTTC CASSLVKGGAYNEQFF
NA TRBJ2-5 NA TRBV9 TGTGCCAGCAGCGTAGCAGGAGAGTCGCAGACCCAGTACTTC CASSVAGESQTQYF
NA TRBJ1-3 NA TRBV20-1 TGCAGTGCTCGGGACGGGCCCTCTGGAAACACCATATATTTT CSARDGPSGNTIYF
NA TRBJ2-1 TRBD1 TRBV5-5 TGTGCCAGCAGCCAGAAAGGGGACAGGGCCACCTACAATGAGCAGTTCTTC CASSQKGDRATYNEQFF
few TRBJ2-5 NA TRBV4-1 TGCGCCAGCAGCCAAGCCGGGCGGACCCAAGAGACCCAGTACTTC CASSQAGRTQETQYF
many TRBJ2-2 TRBD2 TRBV7-6 TGTGCCAGCAGCTTGGGATCGGGGGGAACCGGGGAGCTGTTTTTT CASSLGSGGTGELFF
NA TRBJ1-3 TRBD1 TRBV12-3/TRBV12-4 TGTGCCAGCAGTTGGCTACCGGGACAGATTACAGGAAACACCATATATTTT CASSWLPGQITGNTIYF
NA TRBJ2-3 TRBD1 TRBV3-1 TGTGCCAGCAGCCGCGACTTACAGGGGGCAACAGATACGCAGTATTTT CASSRDLQGATDTQYF
NA TRBJ1-6 NA TRBV11-2 TGTGCCAGCAGCTCCCCTTTAGGGCAGGGGAGGTTGGGTAATTCACCCCTCCACTTT CASSSPLGQGRLGNSPLHF
few TRBJ1-5 TRBD1 TRBV7-3 TGTGCCAGCTGCGGTGACGGACAGGGGCGCTTCTATAGCAATCAGCCCCAGCATTTT CASCGDGQGRFYSNQPQHF
few TRBJ1-1 TRBD1 TRBV10-3 TGTGCCATCAGAGACTCACAGGGGGAAGGCACTGAAGCTTTCTTT CAIRDSQGEGTEAFF
many TRBJ2-2 NA TRBV29-1 TGCAGCGTTGAAATGGTTGGCACCGGGGAGCTGTTTTTT CSVEMVGTGELFF
few TRBJ2-2 NA TRBV12-3/TRBV12-4 TGTGCCAGCAGACACAGGGTGCCCGACACCGGGGAGCTGTTTTTT CASRHRVPDTGELFF
many TRBJ2-1 NA TRBV9 TGTGCCAGCAGCCTTGGACCTTCTAGCTCCTACAATGAGCAGTTCTTC CASSLGPSSSYNEQFF
many TRBJ2-5 TRBD1 TRBV4-2 TGTGCCAGCAGCCCCACGCCCGGGACAGACCAAGAGACCCAGTACTTC CASSPTPGTDQETQYF
NA TRBJ1-2 NA TRBV7-9 TGTGCCAGCAGCTTAGTCAAGAAAACGGGGGGCTACACCTTC CASSLVKKTGGYTF
few TRBJ1-5 TRBD1 TRBV12-3/TRBV12-4 TGTGCCAGCAGAGCCGGGACAGGGATTTTTGGGCCCCAGCATTTT CASRAGTGIFGPQHF
NA TRBJ1-5 NA TRBV11-2 TGTGCCAGCAGCTTGAGGGGGTCTACTCAGCCCCAGCATTTT CASSLRGSTQPQHF
few TRBJ1-6 NA TRBV5-1 TGCGCCAGCAGCACCTACCCGAGCGGGCAGGGTGTAACACCCCTCCACTTT CASSTYPSGQGVTPLHF